This T cell receptor (beta chain) was documented in a study of OX40 agonist ivuxolimab in advanced cancers. Study-wide context: The diagnoses of dose-escalation patients were hepatocellular carcinoma, melanoma, renal cell or head and neck cancer. Treatment received earlier with anti-PD-1, anti-PD-L1 or anti-CTLA-4 agents was allowed, and more than 30% had some. General observations from the study: The average count of expanded clones was higher among CD8+ T cells than among CD4+. Low normalized T-cell clonal expansion was additionally recorded for some nonresponders.

The repertoire was sequenced with immunoSEQ multiplex PCR; TCRdb's copy has only in-frame clones and lacks some. The profile covers under 65,000 clones, with 85% appearing a single time and about 20% taken by the ten largest. The CDR3 has 15 amino acids. Germline V gene data show CDR1 as SGDLS and CDR2 as YYNGEE. J gave up 3 bases and V 1 base, and 6 bases lay outside the gene matches. This clone occurred a few times. What it recognizes is unknown. The input for sequencing was CD4+ or CD8+ T cells sorted from blood, taken in a trial of the OX40 agonist ivuxolimab. The chain couples TRBV9 to TRBJ2-5, with TRBD2 matching 7 bases. The receptor comes from an adult with an advanced solid tumor such as melanoma, head and neck, liver or kidney cancer. The CDR3 bases are TGTGCCAGCAGCGTAAGCGGGGCGGGGAAAGAGACCCAGTACTTC. Its translation: CASSVSGAGKETQYF.